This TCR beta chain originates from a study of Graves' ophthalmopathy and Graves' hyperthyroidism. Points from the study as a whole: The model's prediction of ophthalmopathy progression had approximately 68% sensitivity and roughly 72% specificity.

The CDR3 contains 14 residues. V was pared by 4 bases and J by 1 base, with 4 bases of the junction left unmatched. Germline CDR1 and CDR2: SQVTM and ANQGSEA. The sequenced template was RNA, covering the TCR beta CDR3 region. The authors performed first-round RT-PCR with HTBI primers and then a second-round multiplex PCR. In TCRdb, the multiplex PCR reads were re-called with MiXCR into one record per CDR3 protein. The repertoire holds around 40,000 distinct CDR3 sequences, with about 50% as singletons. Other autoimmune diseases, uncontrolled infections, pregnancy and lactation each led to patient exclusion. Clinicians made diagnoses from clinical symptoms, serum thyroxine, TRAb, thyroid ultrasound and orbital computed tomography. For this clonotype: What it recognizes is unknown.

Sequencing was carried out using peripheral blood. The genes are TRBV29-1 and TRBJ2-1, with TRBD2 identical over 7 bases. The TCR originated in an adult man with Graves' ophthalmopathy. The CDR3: CSVGGGDSYNEQFF. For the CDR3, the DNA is TGCAGCGTTGGTGGGGGGGATTCCTACAATGAGCAGTTCTTC.